The 17 T cell receptor beta chains below come from one sample, sequenced in a study of T-cell reconstitution after alpha-beta-depleted transplantation in children. For TCRbeta, the library was prepared with unique molecular identifiers. MiXCR, run by TCRdb on the PCR reads, gives a single entry per CDR3 protein. The table has about a million distinct CDR3 sequences, 25% to 35% seen once; the top ten hold roughly 30%. Sequenced here: PBMCs, mostly from graft donor cells, sampled 360 days after TCRalphabeta/CD19-depleted stem cell transplant. These receptors all come from a boy under three years old who had a stem cell transplant for SCID, so the T cells may come from the graft donor.

In DNA, the CDR3 is TGTGCCAGCAGTTTAGGGGGGATTAACCAGTACTTC. It is translated as CASSLGGINQYF. V usage is TRBV28 and J usage is TRBJ2-7, with D possibly matching TRBD2 (6 bases). The CDR3 contains 12 residues. The V and J ends lost 2 bases and 10 bases respectively, with 12 bases between them. Germline V gene lookup returns CDR1 MDHEN and CDR2 SYDVKM.

This clonotype was observed a handful of times. The chain employs TRBV2 and TRBJ2-1; D is perhaps TRBD2 (6 bases). V was cut by 2 bases and J by 6 bases, with 20 bases left in between. The CDR3 runs to 17 residues. Germline CDR1 SNHLY, CDR2 FYNNEI. CDR3 in amino acids: CASSERGPGLGGNEQFF. The CDR3 DNA sequence: TGTGCCAGCAGTGAAAGGGGCCCCGGACTGGGAGGCAATGAGCAGTTCTTC. Supplemented by reference TRBV2 and TRBJ2-1, the full variable domain reads EPEVTQTPSHQVTQMGQEVILRCVPISNHLYFYWYRQILGQKVEFLVSFYNNEISEKSEIFDDQFSVERPDGSNFTLKIRSTKLEDSAMYFCASSERGPGLGGNEQFFGPGTRLTVL.

V is TRBV3-1 and J is TRBJ2-2; 8 positions agree with TRBD1. J lost 6 bases, V lost 0 bases, and 9 bases had no gene match. The CDR3 sequence is 17 residues long. The germline gives CDR1 LGHDT, CDR2 YNNKEL (reference sequence). The CDR3 DNA sequence: TGTGCCAGCAGCCAAGAGGGCCGGACAGGGTTTGCCGGGGAGCTGTTTTTT. Encoded protein: CASSQEGRTGFAGELFF.

In its sample, this clonotype was seen a few times. The chain uses TRBV7-2 and TRBJ2-2; D may correspond to TRBD1 or TRBD2 (5 bases each). V lost 5 bases, J lost 5 bases, and 18 bases lay in between. This CDR3 has 16 residues. The germline CDR1 and CDR2 sequences are SGHTA and FQGNSA. This CDR3 reads CASSRDQLWGTGELFF. The CDR3 DNA reads as TGTGCCAGCAGCCGGGACCAACTCTGGGGGACCGGGGAGCTGTTTTTT.

The gene calls are TRBV29-1 and TRBJ2-6; 10 nucleotides line up with TRBD1. The CDR3 has 16 residues. V lost 2 bases to trimming and J lost 12 bases; unmatched junction nucleotides: 13. The V gene's germline CDR1 is SQVTM and CDR2 ANQGSEA. This CDR3 is CSVERGRDRGRVVLTF. The CDR3 bases are TGCAGCGTTGAAAGGGGAAGAGACAGGGGGCGCGTCGTCCTGACTTTC.

The chain carries TRBV28 and TRBJ2-1; possible D gene TRBD1, 5 bases. V gave up 5 bases and J gave up 0 bases, with 8 bases separating them. CDR3 size: 14 residues. The germline V gene encodes CDR1 MDHEN and CDR2 SYDVKM. The CDR3 region is CASSNRFSYNEQFF. The CDR3 region has the DNA TGTGCCAGCAGTAACAGGTTCTCCTACAATGAGCAGTTCTTC.

This clonotype was detected only a few times. CDR3 protein: CASRNGILNEQFF. The CDR3 bases are TGTGCCAGCAGAAACGGGATTCTCAATGAGCAGTTCTTC. The chain has TRBV6-2 or TRBV6-3 and TRBJ2-1; possible D gene TRBD2, 5 bases. CDR3 length equals 13 residues. Germline CDR1 and CDR2: MNHEY and SVGEGT. V was trimmed by 6 bases and J by 6 bases, leaving 12 bases between them.

V usage is TRBV27 and J usage is TRBJ1-1; 9 bases agree with TRBD1. CDR1 and CDR2 from the germline V gene are MNHEY and SMNVEV (reference sequence). The CDR3 spans 16 residues. Germline trimming cut 6 bases from V and 2 bases from J; bases unmatched to any gene: 10. CDR3 amino acids: CASSRDRVASNTEAFF. CDR3 bases: TGTGCCAGCAGCCGGGACAGGGTAGCTTCTAACACTGAAGCTTTCTTT.

This clonotype was detected a few times. The chain has TRBV19 and TRBJ2-2, with 8 bases that match TRBD1. Trimming cost V 4 bases and J 5 bases; bases outside gene matches: 3. Germline assignment: CDR1 LNHDA and CDR2 SQIVND (reference sequence). This CDR3 has 14 residues. CDR3 amino acids: CASSTWTGTGELFF. For the CDR3, the DNA is TGTGCCAGTAGTACTTGGACAGGGACCGGGGAGCTGTTTTTT.

The genes are TRBV4-2 and TRBJ2-3; D gene uncertain. The CDR3 has 16 residues. CDR1 and CDR2 from the germline V gene are LGHNA and YNFKEQ. Trimming removed 3 bases at V and 5 bases at J, with 18 bases between. CDR3 nucleotides: TGTGCCAGCAGCCATAACCCTCGGTCACACAGAGATACGCAGTATTTT. Protein: CASSHNPRSHRDTQYF.

The chain couples TRBV7-9 to TRBJ2-1, with D maybe TRBD2 (6 bases). The germline V gene encodes CDR1 SEHNR and CDR2 FQNEAQ (reference sequence). The CDR3 spans 14 residues. V shed 5 bases and J shed 6 bases, with 14 bases lying between them. CDR3: CASSLIAVSNEQFF. DNA for the CDR3: TGTGCCAGCAGCCTAATAGCGGTTAGCAATGAGCAGTTCTTC.

The J gene is TRBJ1-2, the V gene TRBV11-2; D remains ambiguous. This CDR3 has 16 residues. The germline CDR1 and CDR2 sequences are SGHAT and FQNNGV. The V and J ends lost 1 base and 3 bases respectively, with 15 bases between them. The CDR3 protein is CASSLGPDQTYYGYTF. The CDR3 coding sequence is TGTGCCAGCAGCTTAGGTCCGGATCAGACCTACTATGGCTACACCTTC.

This chain connects TRBV5-6 to TRBJ2-3; the D gene is possibly TRBD1 (5 bases). Germline-derived CDR1 and CDR2 are SGHDT and YYEEEE. The CDR3 length is 18 residues. V shed 6 bases and J shed 0 bases, with 23 bases lying between them. CDR3 coding DNA: TGTGCCAGCAACTTCAGGGTGAAAGTTACCTTAAGCACAGATACGCAGTATTTT. This sequence encodes CASNFRVKVTLSTDTQYF.

This clonotype was observed a handful of times. The chain carries TRBV9 and TRBJ2-1; D is possibly TRBD1 or TRBD2 (5 bases each). Per the germline V gene, CDR1 is SGDLS and CDR2 is YYNGEE. The CDR3 extends over 17 amino acids. Trimming cost V 0 bases and J 6 bases, with 19 bases left between them. The CDR3 region is CASSVVRGRLGVNEQFF. The CDR3 DNA follows: TGTGCCAGCAGCGTAGTACGGGGTAGGCTAGGGGTCAATGAGCAGTTCTTC.

Many counts were recorded for this clonotype. The chain uses TRBV9 and TRBJ2-7, with D unclear. With 0 bases removed from V and 0 bases from J, the gap between germline ends came to 10 bases. CDR3 length equals 15 residues. Germline V CDR1 and CDR2: SGDLS, YYNGEE. The CDR3 protein is CASSVEGLSSYEQYF. CDR3 in DNA: TGTGCCAGCAGCGTAGAGGGATTGAGCTCCTACGAGCAGTACTTC.

The chain is built from TRBV28 and TRBJ2-5; TRBD1 or TRBD2 may be the D gene (6 bases each). The CDR3 sequence is 16 residues long. Germline V CDR1 and CDR2: MDHEN, SYDVKM. Trimming shortened V by 5 bases and J by 6 bases, and 22 bases separated the two germline ends. The CDR3: CASSRFSGAPAKTQYF. For the CDR3, the DNA is TGTGCCAGCAGTAGATTTTCGGGGGCACCAGCTAAGACCCAGTACTTC.

This clonotype was seen only a few times. The chain uses TRBV20-1 and TRBJ1-6; 9 bases align to TRBD1. The germline V gene encodes CDR1 DFQATT and CDR2 SNEGSKA (reference sequence). The CDR3 runs to 12 residues. The trim removed 6 bases at V and 14 bases at J, leaving 8 bases unmatched. This chain's CDR3 is CSAALGQGTLHF. For the CDR3, the DNA is TGCAGTGCCGCTCTGGGACAGGGAACCCTCCACTTT.